A single sample gave rise to the 16 T cell receptor beta chains below, sequenced in a study of blood T cell repertoires in COVID-19. Assay: immunoSEQ multiplex PCR; the TCRdb copy retains only in-frame clones and omits some. This repertoire shows about 95,000 clones, around 90% found once; its top ten account for roughly 4%. The specimen sequenced was peripheral blood. Receptor source: a woman aged 50 to 60 in a cohort sampled during active COVID-19.

This chain connects TRBV28 to TRBJ2-1, with D possibly being TRBD2 (5 bases). CDR1 and CDR2 from the germline V gene are MDHEN and SYDVKM. V was shortened by 3 bases and J by 3 bases, with 12 bases between the two germline ends. This CDR3 contains 15 residues. The CDR3: CASSFRGSFYNEQFF. CDR3 nucleotides: TGTGCCAGCAGTTTTCGGGGATCTTTCTACAATGAGCAGTTCTTC.

Note on this clone: A much larger clone differs by one base, so this may be a read error. The chain is built from TRBV6-1 and TRBJ2-3, with 7 positions matching TRBD1. Germline trimming cut 2 bases from V and 7 bases from J; bases unmatched to any gene: 12. The CDR3 runs 16 residues. In germline, CDR1 is MNHNS, CDR2 SASEGT. CDR3 loop: CASSELEGARGYTQYF. The CDR3 DNA reads as TGTGCCAGCAGTGAATTAGAGGGGGCGAGAGGGTATACGCAGTATTTT.

The DNA of the CDR3 is TGTGCCAGCAGCTTGTACATAGGGGGGGCCTCGGCAGATACGCAGTATTTT. Protein product: CASSLYIGGASADTQYF. The chain carries TRBV5-6 and TRBJ2-3; D may be TRBD2 (7 bases). V was shortened by 1 base and J by 4 bases, with 19 bases between the two germline ends. The CDR3 runs to 17 residues. Germline lookup yields CDR1 SGHDT and CDR2 YYEEEE.

This clone was seen only once. V and J are TRBV28 and TRBJ2-7; D unresolved. Germline values: CDR1 MDHEN, CDR2 SYDVKM. Trimming removed 6 bases from V and 0 bases from J, with 9 bases in between. The CDR3 runs 13 residues. The CDR3 sequence: CASSYEASYEQYF. The CDR3 DNA follows: TGTGCCAGCAGCTATGAGGCCTCCTACGAGCAGTACTTC.

The count of this clone is one. The chain uses TRBV19 and TRBJ2-3; 7 bases line up with TRBD2. CDR1 LNHDA and CDR2 SQIVND come from the germline V gene (reference sequence). The CDR3 contains 14 residues. J lost 8 bases, V lost 3 bases, and 8 bases had no gene match. The CDR3 sequence is CASSISGLMGTQYF. CDR3 DNA sequence: TGTGCCAGTAGTATTAGCGGGTTGATGGGTACGCAGTATTTT.

This clone was found a few times. The chain links TRBV20-1 to TRBJ1-3, with 8 bases lining up with TRBD1. V shed 6 bases and J 7 bases; nucleotides not matched to a gene: 2. Germline CDR1 and CDR2: DFQATT and SNEGSKA (reference sequence). The CDR3 has 11 amino acids. The CDR3 coding sequence is TGCAGTGCCGGACAGGGCAACACCATATATTTT. It specifies CSAGQGNTIYF.

This clone has just a few counts. The V gene is TRBV10-1, the J gene TRBJ1-1, with 7 bases identical to TRBD1. Germline CDR1 and CDR2: WNHNN and SYGVQD (reference sequence). The CDR3 runs to 18 residues. Germline trimming cut 3 bases from V and 3 bases from J; bases unmatched to any gene: 16. The CDR3 region has the DNA TGCGCCAGCAGTGAAGGGGAAGGGGGCCTGTTGGCGGACACTGAAGCTTTCTTT. It is translated as CASSEGEGGLLADTEAFF.

The chain links TRBV11-3 to TRBJ2-5, with 7 bases fitting TRBD2. CDR1 and CDR2 (germline): SGHNT, YENEEA. Trimming at V came to 5 bases and at J to 2 bases, leaving 11 bases not matched to a gene. The CDR3 runs to 16 residues. The CDR3 loop reads CASSPLTGAGQETQYF. As DNA, the CDR3 is TGTGCCAGCAGCCCGCTGACGGGAGCGGGGCAAGAGACCCAGTACTTC.

The rearrangement uses TRBV6-5 and TRBJ2-4; TRBD1 aligns across 8 bases. The CDR3 is 15 amino acids. With 6 bases clipped from V and 0 bases from J, the junction kept 4 bases outside the gene matches. Germline V gene sequence: CDR1 MNHEY, CDR2 SVGAGI. As DNA, the CDR3 is TGTGCCAGCAGCAGGGGGCGGCTAGCCAAAAACATTCAGTACTTC. Protein sequence: CASSRGRLAKNIQYF.

The genes are TRBV28 and TRBJ2-2; possible D gene TRBD2, 6 bases. The CDR3 is 17 amino acids. Germline values: CDR1 MDHEN, CDR2 SYDVKM. Trimming stripped 6 bases from V and 5 bases from J, with 22 bases between. In nucleotides, the CDR3 is TGTGCCAGCAGAAGGGCCCTCTGGATGGCGGGAACCGGGGAGCTGTTTTTT. It specifies CASRRALWMAGTGELFF.

The V and J genes are TRBV27 and TRBJ1-5, with no clear D. This CDR3 contains 15 residues. CDR1 is MNHEY, CDR2 SMNVEV, per germline (reference sequence). V was cut by 3 bases and J by 0 bases, with 9 bases left in between. In DNA form, the CDR3 reads TGTGCCAGCAGTTTCTTGGCAACTAGCAATCAGCCCCAGCATTTT. Translating it yields CASSFLATSNQPQHF.

This chain links TRBV14 with TRBJ2-2; D not resolved. Trimming took off 4 bases at V and 1 base at J, with 7 bases between the two ends. CDR1 is SGHDN and CDR2 is FVKESK in the germline V gene. This CDR3 is built from 14 residues. The CDR3 protein is CASSPLLNTGELFF. In DNA, the CDR3 is TGTGCCAGCAGCCCCCTGTTGAACACCGGGGAGCTGTTTTTT.

The chain has TRBV4-1 and TRBJ2-2, with unresolved D. In germline, CDR1 is MGHRA, CDR2 YSYEKL. V shed 5 bases and J shed 6 bases, with 16 bases lying between them. CDR3 length: 15 residues. DNA of the CDR3: TGCGCCAGCAGCTTCACGGCGCGGTCTCCCGGGGAGCTGTTTTTT. Residues: CASSFTARSPGELFF.

This chain joins TRBV9 and TRBJ2-3, with a tentative D call TRBD2 (6 bases). The CDR3 spans 14 residues. Germline CDR1 reads SGDLS; CDR2 reads YYNGEE. The ends were cut back, 3 bases at V and 3 bases at J, with 11 bases in the middle. The CDR3 sequence is CASSASGGTDTQYF. The CDR3 DNA reads TGTGCCAGCAGCGCCTCAGGAGGGACAGATACGCAGTATTTT.

The chain employs TRBV4-1 and TRBJ2-5; 7 nucleotides agree with TRBD2. Trimming removed 1 base from V and 1 base from J; junction bases left unmatched: 3. The V gene's germline CDR1 is MGHRA and CDR2 YSYEKL. The CDR3 runs to 15 residues. CDR3 amino acids: CASSQALAVQETQYF. CDR3 in DNA: TGCGCCAGCAGCCAAGCCCTAGCGGTCCAAGAGACCCAGTACTTC.

This sequence joins TRBV15 and TRBJ2-3; possibly TRBD2 for D (10 bases). The CDR3 extends over 15 amino acids. Germline lookup yields CDR1 LNHNV and CDR2 YYDKDF (reference sequence). V was trimmed by 0 bases and J by 8 bases, leaving 15 bases between them. CDR3 in DNA: TGTGCCACCAGCAGAGAACTAGCGGGACAGGGTACGCAGTATTTT. As protein: CATSRELAGQGTQYF.